What follows are 15 T cell receptor beta chains derived from one specimen sequenced in a study of blood T cell repertoires in COVID-19. Sequencing was performed with immunoSEQ multiplex PCR; in TCRdb, only in-frame clones are kept and a portion is missing. The profile shows 300,000 or so clones, approximately 90% of them singletons. Sequenced input: peripheral blood. Source of these receptors: a woman aged 40 to 55 with acute or convalescent COVID-19.

The chain recombines TRBV5-4 with TRBJ2-5; D remains unclear. Trimming removed 0 bases from V and 5 bases from J, with 11 bases in between. Germline values: CDR1 SGHNT, CDR2 YYREEE (reference sequence). The length of the CDR3 is 14 residues. The CDR3 spells CASSLVLGGETQYF. DNA of the CDR3: TGTGCCAGCAGCTTGGTTCTAGGTGGGGAGACCCAGTACTTC.

The chain is built from TRBV29-1 and TRBJ1-1; no clear D. The germline V gene encodes CDR1 SQVTM and CDR2 ANQGSEA. The ends were cut back, 4 bases at V and 1 base at J, with 7 bases in the middle. This CDR3 comprises 12 residues. For the CDR3, the DNA is TGCAGCGTTGCGACGGGGAACACTGAAGCTTTCTTT. Its protein product is CSVATGNTEAFF.

V usage is TRBV4-1 and J usage is TRBJ1-4, with 7 nucleotides matching TRBD1. Germline values: CDR1 MGHRA, CDR2 YSYEKL. This CDR3 is 16 amino acids long. V shed 3 bases, J shed 7 bases, and the junction held 11 bases outside the gene matches. The DNA for the CDR3 is TGCGCCAGCAGCCAGGTAACAGGGCCAGGGGGTGAAAAACTGTTTTTT. This translates into CASSQVTGPGGEKLFF.

The chain links TRBV4-1 to TRBJ1-2; D perhaps matches TRBD1 (6 bases). Trimming took 2 bases from V and 5 from J, leaving 21 bases between them. Germline V gives CDR1 MGHRA, CDR2 YSYEKL. The CDR3 is 17 amino acids. CDR3 residues: CASSQPTGPRDEYGYTF. DNA for the CDR3: TGCGCCAGCAGCCAACCGACAGGACCCCGAGATGAGTATGGCTACACCTTC.

The chain employs TRBV3-1 (or the pseudogene TRBV3-2) and TRBJ1-1; TRBD1 might be the D (6 bases). This CDR3 is 14 amino acids long. Germline-derived CDR1 and CDR2 are LGHDT and YNNKEL (reference sequence). Between the trimmed V and J ends, which lost 1 base and 1 base, there was a span of 7 bases. The CDR3 sequence: CASSQGGPNTEAFF. As DNA, the CDR3 is TGTGCCAGCAGCCAAGGGGGGCCGAACACTGAAGCTTTCTTT.

The rearrangement joins TRBV7-2 to TRBJ1-2; 9 nucleotides agree with TRBD1. V gave up 5 bases and J gave up 2 bases; unmatched junction bases: 6. Per the germline V gene, CDR1 is SGHTA and CDR2 is FQGNSA. This CDR3 is 15 amino acids long. The DNA of the CDR3 is TGTGCCAGCAGCACCAGACAGGGGGGGAACTATGGCTACACCTTC. This sequence encodes CASSTRQGGNYGYTF.

In DNA, the CDR3 is TGCGCCAGCAGTGTCCAACAGGGGACTAACTATGGCTACACCTTC. Its protein product is CASSVQQGTNYGYTF. The chain employs TRBV23-1 and TRBJ1-2; TRBD1 agrees at 7 bases. TRBV23-1 has ORF status, its function being uncertain. V shed 5 bases and J 0 bases; nucleotides not matched to a gene: 6. This CDR3 has 15 residues.

V and J are TRBV11-2 and TRBJ1-1; D may be TRBD1 (5 bases). The ends were cut back, 5 bases at V and 5 bases at J, with 21 bases in the middle. CDR1 and CDR2 from the germline V gene are SGHAT and FQNNGV. This CDR3 is 16 amino acids long. CDR3: CASSGVTPQGWTEAFF. The DNA of the CDR3 is TGTGCCAGCAGCGGAGTTACCCCGCAGGGTTGGACTGAAGCTTTCTTT.

This chain links TRBV29-1 with TRBJ1-1; possible D gene TRBD1, 6 bases. Germline-derived CDR1 and CDR2 are SQVTM and ANQGSEA. The CDR3 is 13 amino acids. Trimming removed 3 bases from V and 5 bases from J, with 13 bases in between. The CDR3 is CSVETGLETEAFF. The CDR3 DNA reads as TGCAGCGTTGAGACAGGTCTGGAAACTGAAGCTTTCTTT.

This clone showed up just once. This chain uses TRBV18 with TRBJ1-1; TRBD1 aligns across 11 bases. V gave up 4 bases and J gave up 5 bases; unmatched junction bases: 3. Germline lookup yields CDR1 KGHSH and CDR2 LQKENI. The CDR3 runs 14 residues. The CDR3 DNA is TGTGCCAGCTCACGAGGGACAGGGGGGACTGAAGCTTTCTTT. Protein product: CASSRGTGGTEAFF.

Here the CDR3 reads CASSQVLSGGTDTQYF. The CDR3 DNA is TGTGCCAGCAGCCAAGTTCTCAGCGGGGGAACAGATACGCAGTATTTT. This chain joins TRBV3-1 (or the pseudogene TRBV3-2) and TRBJ2-3; 8 bases match TRBD2. Germline V CDR1 and CDR2: LGHDT, YNNKEL (reference sequence). CDR3 length: 16 residues. J gave up 3 bases and V 1 base, and 6 bases lay outside the gene matches.

This rearrangement joins TRBV6-1 to TRBJ2-7, with 9 bases fitting TRBD2. There are 16 residues in the CDR3. In germline, CDR1 is MNHNS, CDR2 SASEGT. The junction had 10 bases not matched to a gene; V was cut back by 4 bases and J by 3 bases. The CDR3 region has the DNA TGTGCCAGCAGTGCTAGCGGGGCGACACCCGACTACGAGCAGTACGTC. This gives the protein CASSASGATPDYEQYV.

This chain uses TRBV18 with TRBJ1-1, with a weak D call TRBD1 (6 bases). Germline values: CDR1 KGHSH, CDR2 LQKENI. The CDR3 sequence is 15 residues long. V lost 5 bases and J 4 bases, leaving 17 bases between the germline ends. CDR3 protein: CASSERTAAGTEAFF. The CDR3 nucleotides are TGTGCCAGCTCAGAACGGACAGCCGCAGGCACTGAAGCTTTCTTT.

V gene TRBV4-1 combines with J gene TRBJ1-1, with D uncertain. From germline, CDR1 is MGHRA and CDR2 YSYEKL. V was trimmed by 0 bases and J by 10 bases, leaving 18 bases between them. The CDR3 runs to 15 residues. CDR3 amino acids: CASSQDWGEWRGAFF. In DNA, the CDR3 is TGCGCCAGCAGCCAAGATTGGGGAGAATGGCGTGGAGCTTTCTTT.

The chain links TRBV6-5 to TRBJ2-7; D remains ambiguous. The germline V gene has CDR1 MNHEY and CDR2 SVGAGI. Trimming took 6 bases from V and 7 from J, leaving 13 bases between them. The CDR3 is 12 amino acids. The CDR3 region is CASSGVGVEQYV. The CDR3 DNA reads TGTGCCAGCAGCGGTGTTGGAGTGGAGCAGTACGTC.